One T cell receptor (beta chain) is described in this entry. This sample was included in a study of blood T cell repertoires in COVID-19. Only in-frame clones appear in the TCRdb table, and some are missing; sequencing was by immunoSEQ multiplex PCR. The sample lists 250,000 to 300,000 clones, about 88% occurring once. Germline V CDR1 and CDR2: SGHTA, FQGNSA. The CDR3 is 13 amino acids. V lost 6 bases to trimming and J lost 10 bases, with 19 bases between them. The receptor was isolated from a man aged 18 to 30 with active or convalescent COVID-19. Sequencing was done on a sample of peripheral blood. The chain joins TRBV7-2 to TRBJ2-7; perhaps TRBD2 as D (5 bases). As DNA, the CDR3 is TGTGCCAGCAGTTCCGGGATCCAACTCGTCCAGTACTTC. It translates to CASSSGIQLVQYF. The full variable domain, rest sourced from reference TRBV7-2 and TRBJ2-7, is GAGVSQSPSNKVTEKGKDVELRCDPISGHTALYWYRQSLGQGLEFLIYFQGNSAPDKSGLPSDRFSAERTGGSVSTLTIQRTQQEDSAVYLCASSSGIQLVQYFGPGTRLTVT.